The TCR beta chain under discussion was sequenced for a study of T cells in Graves' hyperthyroidism and ophthalmopathy. The CDR3 contains 12 residues. V was pared by 3 bases and J by 14 bases, with 15 bases between. Ten or more counts support this clonotype. The TCR beta CDR3 regions underwent amplification using RNA transcripts as the source. First-round RT-PCR of the TCR CDR3 relied on the HTBI primer set. MiXCR, run by TCRdb on the multiplex PCR reads, gives a single entry per CDR3 protein. The sample lists about 690,000 distinct CDR3 sequences, approximately 15% seen once, with 15% to 18% in the top ten.

This clonotype was sampled from a man in his fifties or sixties with Graves' hyperthyroidism. Sequenced sample: blood. The chain has TRBV12-3 or TRBV12-4 and TRBJ2-3; D might be TRBD2 (6 bases). For the CDR3, the DNA is TGTGCCAGCAGTTTGGGCTCGCGGGAAGGGTATTTT. Its translation: CASSLGSREGYF.